Here is one T cell receptor beta chain with its context. Antigen specificity is unknown. This sample was taken from a study of cytomegalovirus exposure and HLA in healthy donors. CDR3 size: 13 residues. V was pared by 5 bases and J by 6 bases, with 14 bases between. CDR1 PRHDT and CDR2 FYEKMQ come from the germline V gene (reference sequence). Study outcomes and limitations: Several of the most significant clusters appeared, in a later analysis, to be linked to common viral pathogens. TCR beta sequences reportedly predicted most subjects' HLA-A and HLA-B alleles accurately.

The study ran its PCR with 60 Vbeta and 13 Jbeta primers. TCRdb keeps only in-frame clones here, not all; method: immunoSEQ multiplex PCR. This sample's table reports under 95,000 clones. The genes are TRBV13 and TRBJ2-7, with D maybe TRBD2 (5 bases). Sequences were obtained from PBMCs. The source of this sequence is a man younger than 35 in good health and CMV-seropositive. In DNA, the CDR3 is TGTGCCAGCAGCCCCCTCCGTCGGGGCGAGCAGTACTTC. Protein product: CASSPLRRGEQYF.